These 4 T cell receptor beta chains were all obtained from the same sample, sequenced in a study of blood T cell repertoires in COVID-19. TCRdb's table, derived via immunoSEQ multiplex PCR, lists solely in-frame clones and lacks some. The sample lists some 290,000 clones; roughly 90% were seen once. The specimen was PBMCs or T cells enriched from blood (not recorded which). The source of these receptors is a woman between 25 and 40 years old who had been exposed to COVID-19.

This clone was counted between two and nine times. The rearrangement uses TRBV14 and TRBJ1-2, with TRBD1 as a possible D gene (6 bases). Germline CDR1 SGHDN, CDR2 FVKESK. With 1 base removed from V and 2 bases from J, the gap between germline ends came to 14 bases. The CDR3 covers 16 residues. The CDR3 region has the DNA TGTGCCAGCAGCCAAGTCTTAATCAGGGGAAACTATGGCTACACCTTC. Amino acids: CASSQVLIRGNYGYTF.

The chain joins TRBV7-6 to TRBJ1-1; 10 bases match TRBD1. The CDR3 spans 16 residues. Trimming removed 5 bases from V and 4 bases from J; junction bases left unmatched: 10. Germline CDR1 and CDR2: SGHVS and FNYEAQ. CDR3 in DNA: TGTGCCAGCAGCCTCGGGACAGGGGTAGGGCGCACTGAAGCTTTCTTT. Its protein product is CASSLGTGVGRTEAFF.

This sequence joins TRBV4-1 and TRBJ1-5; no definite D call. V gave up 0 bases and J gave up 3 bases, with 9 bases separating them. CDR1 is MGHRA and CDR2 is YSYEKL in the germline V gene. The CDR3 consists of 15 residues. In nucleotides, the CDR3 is TGCGCCAGCAGCCAAGATAAACAGACCAATCAGCCCCAGCATTTT. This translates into CASSQDKQTNQPQHF.

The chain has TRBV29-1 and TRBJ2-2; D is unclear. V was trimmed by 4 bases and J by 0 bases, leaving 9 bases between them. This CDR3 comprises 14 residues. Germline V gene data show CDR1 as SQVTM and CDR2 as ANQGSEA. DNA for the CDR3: TGCAGCGTTGCCATAGACTCGAACACCGGGGAGCTGTTTTTT. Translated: CSVAIDSNTGELFF.